The entry below gives a single TCR beta chain sequence along with its context. The sample comes from a study of cytomegalovirus exposure and HLA in healthy donors. PCR used 60 Vbeta primers and 13 Jbeta primers. Clones were sequenced by immunoSEQ multiplex PCR, and TCRdb holds only the in-frame ones, with some missing. Seen here are around 190,000 clones, about 10% observed once, and the top ten hold 1% to 1.5%. Germline CDR1 reads SEHNR; CDR2 reads FQNEAQ (reference sequence). Trimming took 1 base from V and 3 from J; bases not matched to a gene: 3. The CDR3 sequence is 15 residues long. This chain connects TRBV7-9 to TRBJ2-1; 7 bases align to TRBD2. Sequenced material: PBMCs. The receptor was derived from a woman aged 25 to 45 in good health and CMV-seropositive. This CDR3 is CASSLVSSGYNEQFF. The CDR3 nucleotides read TGTGCCAGCAGCTTAGTCTCTAGCGGCTACAATGAGCAGTTCTTC.